A selection of T cell receptor beta chains follows, all from one sample in a study of regulatory T cells in long-lasting Graves disease. Using its own MiXCR run on the multiplex PCR reads, TCRdb lists one record per CDR3 protein. The sample contains some 250,000 distinct CDR3 sequences, 20% to 25% of which appear only once. The sample was peripheral blood mononuclear cells (PBMCs), taken at new diagnosis, from a patient treated with antithyroid drugs. The source of these receptors is a female donor with Graves disease. The CDR3 runs from the conserved cysteine through the conserved F or W. The order of the fields is V gene, clone size, D gene, J gene, CDR3 protein, CDR3 DNA. A D gene is named only where the DNA matches it firmly. Size is omitted from some rows. Given values are once, few, many or a class for expanded clones.

TRBV12-3/TRBV12-4	many	TRBD1	TRBJ2-5	CASSVQGVYGKETQYF	TGTGCCAGCAGTGTGCAGGGGGTGTATGGGAAAGAGACCCAGTACTTC
TRBV11-2	many	-	TRBJ2-7	CASSSVERVKQYF	TGTGCCAGCAGCTCGGTGGAACGGGTAAAGCAGTACTTC
TRBV20-1	many	TRBD2	TRBJ2-3	CSARNAGGRDTQYF	TGCAGTGCTAGGAACGCGGGGGGCCGAGATACGCAGTATTTT
TRBV28	many	-	TRBJ2-4	CASNDGTAKNIQYF	TGTGCCAGCAATGACGGGACAGCCAAAAACATTCAGTACTTC
TRBV2	many	TRBD1	TRBJ1-1	CASSRDRGNTEAFF	TGTGCCAGCTCCCGGGACAGGGGGAACACTGAAGCTTTCTTT
TRBV7-2	many	-	TRBJ2-3	CASRFLSLPTDTQYF	TGTGCCAGCAGATTCTTAAGTCTACCCACAGATACGCAGTATTTT
TRBV6-6	-	TRBD1	TRBJ1-5	CASNSGQGENQPQHF	TGTGCCAGCAATTCTGGACAGGGGGAGAATCAGCCCCAGCATTTT
TRBV6-2/TRBV6-3	many	-	TRBJ2-2	CASSTRTFLVVNTGELFF	TGTGCCAGCAGTACACGGACATTCCTCGTGGTGAACACCGGGGAGCTGTTTTTT
TRBV25-1	few	TRBD1	TRBJ1-4	CASSQPRGLEKLFF	TGTGCCAGCAGCCAACCTAGGGGGCTGGAAAAACTGTTTTTT
TRBV12-3/TRBV12-4	-	-	TRBJ1-4	CASSLAAAVLNEKLFF	TGTGCCAGCAGTTTAGCGGCGGCCGTACTAAATGAAAAACTGTTTTTT
TRBV11-1	many	-	TRBJ2-7	CASSTRHEQYF	TGTGCCAGCAGCACGCGTCACGAGCAGTACTTC
TRBV12-3/TRBV12-4	few	TRBD2	TRBJ2-1	CASSGPGLAGSYEQFF	TGTGCCAGCAGTGGGCCGGGACTAGCGGGGAGCTATGAGCAGTTCTTC
TRBV6-2/TRBV6-3	-	-	TRBJ2-5	CASSGTAAETQYF	TGTGCCAGCAGTGGGACGGCCGCAGAGACCCAGTACTTC
TRBV19	few	-	TRBJ2-5	CASSTTGIQETQYF	TGTGCCAGTAGTACAACCGGGATCCAAGAGACCCAGTACTTC
TRBV5-1	many	TRBD1	TRBJ1-1	CASSPRQGAGTEAFF	TGCGCCAGCAGCCCACGACAGGGGGCTGGCACTGAAGCTTTCTTT
TRBV7-8	many	TRBD1	TRBJ2-5	CASSGTGAPRQETQYF	TGTGCCAGCAGCGGGACAGGGGCTCCCAGACAAGAGACCCAGTACTTC
TRBV18	many	TRBD1	TRBJ1-3	CASSDRGRENTIYF	TGTGCCAGCTCCGACAGGGGTCGAGAAAACACCATATATTTT
TRBV12-3/TRBV12-4	many	TRBD1	TRBJ2-1	CASSPTGVNEQFF	TGTGCCAGCAGCCCCACAGGGGTGAATGAGCAGTTCTTC
TRBV12-3/TRBV12-4	many	-	TRBJ2-3	CASSLELGLAGGDTQYF	TGTGCCAGCAGTTTAGAATTAGGACTCGCAGGAGGAGATACGCAGTATTTT
TRBV4-1	few	-	TRBJ1-1	CASSQARGFRILNTEAFF	TGCGCCAGCAGCCAAGCCCGGGGCTTCAGGATCTTGAACACTGAAGCTTTCTTT
TRBV5-1	-	TRBD2	TRBJ2-7	CASSLVLAGADEQYF	TGCGCCAGCAGCTTGGTTCTAGCGGGAGCGGACGAGCAGTACTTC
TRBV2	-	TRBD1	TRBJ2-1	CASSATTDRGGEQFF	TGTGCCAGCAGTGCCACTACCGACAGGGGCGGTGAGCAGTTCTTC
TRBV4-2	-	-	TRBJ2-1	CASSQDPMSNEQFF	TGTGCCAGCAGCCAAGATCCTATGTCCAATGAGCAGTTCTTC
TRBV20-1	many	TRBD2	TRBJ2-7	CSARDIAGNYEQYF	TGCAGTGCTAGAGATATAGCGGGAAACTACGAGCAGTACTTC
TRBV6-1	-	-	TRBJ1-1	CASSVRQGLLTEAFF	TGTGCCAGCAGTGTCCGCCAGGGCTTGCTCACTGAAGCTTTCTTT
TRBV6-1	many	-	TRBJ2-2	CASRGDGRGTGELFF	TGTGCCAGCAGAGGGGACGGCCGGGGGACCGGGGAGCTGTTTTTT
TRBV6-2/TRBV6-3	-	-	TRBJ1-2	CASSEWVGDGYTF	TGTGCCAGCAGTGAATGGGTGGGGGATGGCTACACCTTC
TRBV2	-	TRBD1	TRBJ2-5	CASSVGGGETQYF	TGTGCCAGCAGTGTAGGGGGCGGGGAGACCCAGTACTTC
TRBV12-3/TRBV12-4	many	TRBD1	TRBJ1-1	CASSPIGGQGGDTEAFF	TGTGCCAGCAGTCCCATAGGGGGACAGGGCGGCGACACTGAAGCTTTCTTT
TRBV5-1	few	TRBD1	TRBJ2-5	CASSYLGTGETQYF	TGCGCCAGCAGCTACTTAGGGACAGGAGAGACCCAGTACTTC
TRBV20-1	many	TRBD2	TRBJ2-5	CSARPRLAGGGGTQYF	TGCAGTGCTAGGCCAAGACTAGCGGGAGGGGGTGGGACCCAGTACTTC
TRBV16	-	-	TRBJ1-6	CASSQSKSPNSPLHF	TGTGCCAGCAGCCAATCCAAAAGCCCCAATTCACCCCTCCACTTT
TRBV19	many	TRBD2	TRBJ2-3	CASSRTSGYHSTDTQYF	TGTGCCAGTAGCAGGACTAGCGGCTACCATAGCACAGATACGCAGTATTTT
TRBV5-4	few	-	TRBJ2-2	CASSSGPGDGELFF	TGTGCCAGCAGCTCGGGTCCGGGCGACGGGGAGCTGTTTTTT
TRBV18	many	-	TRBJ2-1	CASSPQFHEQFF	TGTGCCAGCTCACCACAGTTCCATGAGCAGTTCTTC
TRBV11-3	few	TRBD2	TRBJ2-1	CASNLSGLAGGPSRIYNEQFF	TGTGCCAGCAACCTTAGTGGGCTAGCGGGAGGCCCCTCTAGGATATACAATGAGCAGTTCTTC
TRBV7-2	many	TRBD2	TRBJ2-5	CASHGPTSGQETQYF	TGTGCCAGCCACGGACCTACTAGCGGCCAAGAGACCCAGTACTTC
TRBV12-3/TRBV12-4	many	-	TRBJ2-3	CASSPIVGSGGESTDTQYF	TGTGCCAGCAGCCCTATTGTTGGATCGGGGGGCGAAAGCACAGATACGCAGTATTTT
TRBV20-1	-	TRBD2	TRBJ2-3	CSARGAGGPGDTDTQYF	TGCAGTGCTAGGGGAGCGGGAGGGCCGGGGGATACAGATACGCAGTATTTT
TRBV19	few	TRBD2	TRBJ2-3	CASSMSRGGLGTDTQYF	TGTGCCAGTAGTATGAGTCGGGGGGGCCTTGGCACAGATACGCAGTATTTT
TRBV4-2	-	-	TRBJ1-5	CASSQERLWSNQPQHF	TGTGCCAGCAGCCAAGAAAGACTGTGGAGTAATCAGCCCCAGCATTTT
TRBV10-3	-	-	TRBJ1-1	CAISLTGNTEAFF	TGTGCCATCAGTTTGACAGGGAACACTGAAGCTTTCTTT
TRBV6-1	many	TRBD1	TRBJ1-4	CASRTGGGDEKLFF	TGTGCCAGCAGGACAGGGGGTGGTGATGAAAAACTGTTTTTT